A single sample is the source of the 23 T cell receptor beta chains below, sequenced in a study of blood T cell repertoires in COVID-19. TCRdb's table, derived via immunoSEQ multiplex PCR, lists solely in-frame clones and lacks some. The data hold 250,000 to 300,000 clones, with less than 90% observed a single time. The sample was peripheral blood. These receptors were collected from a man in his 60s with acute or convalescent COVID-19.

About this clone: This specimen includes other DNA sequences encoding the same CDR3. The chain carries TRBV19 and TRBJ2-7; 7 positions agree with TRBD2. Germline V lookup: CDR1 LNHDA, CDR2 SQIVND (reference sequence). V shed 3 bases, J shed 4 bases, and the junction held 6 bases outside the gene matches. CDR3 size: 14 residues. CDR3 loop: CASSIGGGGYEQYF. The CDR3 region has the DNA TGTGCCAGTAGTATTGGAGGCGGGGGTTACGAGCAGTACTTC.

The rearrangement links TRBV4-1 to TRBJ1-6; D ambiguous. In germline, CDR1 is MGHRA, CDR2 YSYEKL. The CDR3 consists of 18 residues. V was clipped by 0 bases and J by 0 bases, with 12 bases between them. CDR3 DNA: TGCGCCAGCAGCCAAGAGGGCAGCCCAAGCTCCTATAATTCACCCCTCCACTTT. It yields the protein CASSQEGSPSSYNSPLHF.

The V call is TRBV7-3, the J call TRBJ1-1; 7 bases are a match to TRBD1. This CDR3 is 16 amino acids long. Germline V gene sequence: CDR1 SGHTA, CDR2 FQGTGA. After removal of 4 bases from V and 1 base from J, the junction contained 9 bases not matched to a gene. The CDR3 loop reads CASSSTGALGNTEAFF. In DNA form, the CDR3 reads TGTGCCAGCAGCTCAACAGGGGCCCTGGGGAACACTGAAGCTTTCTTT.

The genes are TRBV6-2 or TRBV6-3 and TRBJ2-1, with D tentatively TRBD1 (6 bases). This CDR3 region has 12 residues. V lost 5 bases, J lost 7 bases, and 9 bases lay in between. Germline-derived CDR1 and CDR2 are MNHEY and SVGEGT. CDR3: CASSGTRNEQFF. The CDR3 DNA sequence: TGTGCCAGCAGTGGGACACGGAATGAGCAGTTCTTC.

J is TRBJ1-6 and V is TRBV18; D is unclear. Deletions cut 5 bases from V and 6 bases from J, with 11 bases between. The CDR3 extends over 14 amino acids. CDR1 KGHSH and CDR2 LQKENI come from the germline V gene. The CDR3 is CASSVQNSNSPLHF. The CDR3 DNA reads as TGTGCCAGCTCAGTACAGAACTCTAATTCACCCCTCCACTTT.

V and J are TRBV27 and TRBJ1-2, with D possibly TRBD1 on 5 matching bases. V shed 6 bases and J shed 0 bases, with 20 bases lying between them. The CDR3 is made up of 17 amino acids. CDR1 is MNHEY and CDR2 is SMNVEV in the germline V gene (reference sequence). CDR3 residues: CASSPPWRGNPNYGYTF. In nucleotides, the CDR3 is TGTGCCAGCAGCCCACCTTGGAGGGGAAATCCTAACTATGGCTACACCTTC.

The gene calls are TRBV6-2 or TRBV6-3 and TRBJ2-1, with 10 bases that match TRBD1. CDR3 length: 16 residues. Looked up from germline, CDR1 is MNHEY and CDR2 is SVGEGT. Trimming took 6 bases from V and 2 from J; bases not matched to a gene: 7. The CDR3 sequence: CASSRDRGAPYNEQFF. The CDR3 DNA reads TGTGCCAGCAGCCGGGACAGGGGAGCCCCCTACAATGAGCAGTTCTTC.

This rearrangement joins TRBV3-1 (or the pseudogene TRBV3-2) to TRBJ2-3; D might be TRBD2 (5 bases). Germline V gives CDR1 LGHDT, CDR2 YNNKEL (reference sequence). The CDR3 extends over 15 amino acids. V lost 0 bases, J lost 2 bases, and 9 bases lay in between. The chain's CDR3 is CASSQERGDTDTQYF. CDR3 DNA: TGTGCCAGCAGCCAAGAACGGGGAGACACAGATACGCAGTATTTT.

In this sample, this clone turned up a few times. This chain joins TRBV20-1 and TRBJ1-1; no reliable D call. This CDR3 region has 12 residues. CDR1 and CDR2 from the germline V gene are DFQATT and SNEGSKA (reference sequence). V gave up 3 bases and J gave up 8 bases, with 13 bases separating them. Here the CDR3 DNA reads TGCAGTGCTAGTGAGGCGGGAGTCGAAGCTTTCTTT. Protein product: CSASEAGVEAFF.

This clone was recorded only once. The chain joins TRBV13 to TRBJ2-3; TRBD2 matches at 11 bases. With V trimmed by 5 bases and J by 4 bases, 5 bases remained unmatched. Germline loops: CDR1 PRHDT, CDR2 FYEKMQ (reference sequence). The CDR3 is made up of 15 amino acids. CDR3 sequence reads: CASSELAGVADTQYF. The CDR3 DNA follows: TGTGCCAGCAGCGAACTAGCGGGGGTTGCAGATACGCAGTATTTT.

The chain recombines TRBV19 with TRBJ2-7, with 14 bases fitting TRBD2. Germline V gene data show CDR1 as LNHDA and CDR2 as SQIVND (reference sequence). V gave up 4 bases and J gave up 7 bases; unmatched junction bases: 9. The CDR3 totals 16 residues. In nucleotides, the CDR3 is TGTGCCAGTAGTACAACCGGGACTAGCGGGAGAGTGGAGCAGTACTTC. Amino acid sequence: CASSTTGTSGRVEQYF.

The chain employs TRBV9 and TRBJ2-7, with 7 bases lining up with TRBD1. Germline V gives CDR1 SGDLS, CDR2 YYNGEE. V lost 3 bases, J lost 4 bases, and 7 bases stayed unmatched. The CDR3 extends over 14 amino acids. The CDR3 region is CASSAPGQPYEQYF. CDR3 sequence (DNA): TGTGCCAGCAGCGCACCGGGACAGCCTTACGAGCAGTACTTC. Drawing the rest from reference TRBV9 and TRBJ2-7, the complete variable domain is DSGVTQTPKHLITATGQRVTLRCSPRSGDLSVYWYQQSLDQGLQFLIQYYNGEERAKGNILERFSAQQFPDLHSELNLSSLELGDSALYFCASSAPGQPYEQYFGPGTRLTVT.

This chain uses TRBV7-9 with TRBJ1-3; a weak D match, TRBD1 (6 bases). This CDR3 has 15 residues. V was clipped by 2 bases and J by 0 bases, with 8 bases between them. Germline assignment: CDR1 SEHNR and CDR2 FQNEAQ (reference sequence). CDR3 DNA sequence: TGTGCCAGCAGCTTAAACAGGGTCTCTGGAAACACCATATATTTT. As protein: CASSLNRVSGNTIYF.

This clone showed up just a few times. The gene calls are TRBV19 and TRBJ1-3; tentative D call: TRBD1 (6 bases). V was trimmed by 6 bases and J by 0 bases, leaving 12 bases between them. The germline V gene encodes CDR1 LNHDA and CDR2 SQIVND (reference sequence). The CDR3 is 15 amino acids. CDR3 coding DNA: TGTGCCAGTAGCGAAGACAGGAGCTCTGGAAACACCATATATTTT. It encodes CASSEDRSSGNTIYF. Together with reference TRBV19 and TRBJ1-3, the CDR3 gives the full variable domain: DGGITQSPKYLFRKEGQNVTLSCEQNLNHDAMYWYRQDPGQGLRLIYYSQIVNDFQKGDIAEGYSVSREKKESFPLTVTSAQKNPTAFYLCASSEDRSSGNTIYFGEGSWLTVV.

The V and J genes are TRBV28 and TRBJ2-1, with 13 positions matching TRBD2. J gave up 6 bases and V 3 bases, and 2 bases lay outside the gene matches. CDR1 is MDHEN and CDR2 is SYDVKM in the germline V gene. The CDR3 is 15 amino acids. CDR3 residues: CASSFGTSGINEQFF. CDR3 nucleotide sequence: TGTGCCAGCAGTTTTGGGACTAGCGGGATCAATGAGCAGTTCTTC. Filled out from reference TRBV28 and TRBJ2-1, the complete variable domain reads DVKVTQSSRYLVKRTGEKVFLECVQDMDHENMFWYRQDPGLGLRLIYFSYDVKMKEKGDIPEGYSVSREKKERFSLILESASTNQTSMYLCASSFGTSGINEQFFGPGTRLTVL.

Here the CDR3 reads CASSLDPGARNYEQYF. The CDR3 nucleotides read TGCGCCAGCAGCTTGGATCCAGGGGCCAGGAACTACGAGCAGTACTTC. The genes are TRBV5-1 and TRBJ2-7; D is perhaps TRBD1 (6 bases). The CDR3 has 16 residues. CDR1 is SGHRS, CDR2 YFSETQ, per germline. V was trimmed by 0 bases and J by 3 bases, leaving 16 bases between them.

The chain recombines TRBV2 with TRBJ2-7; D remains ambiguous. CDR3 length equals 16 residues. The germline V and J ends were trimmed by 3 bases and 2 bases, with 17 bases remaining between them. The germline V gene has CDR1 SNHLY and CDR2 FYNNEI. The CDR3 DNA reads as TGTGCCAGCAGTGATTTTCGAGCGAATGTACCCTACGAGCAGTACTTC. Its protein product is CASSDFRANVPYEQYF.

This chain connects TRBV9 to TRBJ2-7, with TRBD1 as a possible D gene (6 bases). The CDR3 covers 15 residues. Trimming took off 0 bases at V and 2 bases at J, with 12 bases between the two ends. Per germline, CDR1 SGDLS and CDR2 YYNGEE. CDR3 sequence reads: CASSVGGDNTYEQYF. CDR3 DNA sequence: TGTGCCAGCAGCGTAGGAGGGGACAACACCTACGAGCAGTACTTC.

The chain recombines TRBV6-5 with TRBJ2-1; D ambiguous. CDR1 and CDR2 (germline): MNHEY, SVGAGI. Trimming removed 2 bases at V and 2 bases at J, with 10 bases between. The CDR3 loop spans 15 amino acids. The CDR3 is CASSYDTIPYNEQFF. The CDR3 DNA reads TGTGCCAGCAGTTACGATACTATTCCCTACAATGAGCAGTTCTTC.

The V call is TRBV6-2 or TRBV6-3, the J call TRBJ1-2; TRBD1 is a possible D gene (6 bases). Trimming removed 5 bases from V and 4 bases from J, with 20 bases in between. CDR1 MNHEY and CDR2 SVGEGT come from the germline V gene. The CDR3 loop spans 16 amino acids. The DNA for the CDR3 is TGTGCCAGCAGTCCCCTAAGACGGACAGAAGCCTATGGCTACACCTTC. Protein sequence: CASSPLRRTEAYGYTF.

This chain links TRBV18 with TRBJ2-4; 7 bases fit TRBD2. CDR3 length: 17 amino acids. J gave up 7 bases and V 2 bases, and 14 bases lay outside the gene matches. Germline V CDR1 and CDR2: KGHSH, LQKENI. The CDR3 coding sequence is TGTGCCAGCTCACCATTCGACTTGGCTAGCGGAAGGAACATTCAGTACTTC. It codes for CASSPFDLASGRNIQYF.

This chain joins TRBV19 and TRBJ1-1; D perhaps matches TRBD1 (5 bases). V was pared by 9 bases and J by 3 bases, with 11 bases between. The CDR3 runs to 12 residues. Germline V gives CDR1 LNHDA, CDR2 SQIVND (reference sequence). This CDR3 reads CASSRGDTEAFF. In DNA, the CDR3 is TGTGCCAGCTCGCGGGGCGACACTGAAGCTTTCTTT. Using reference TRBV19 and TRBJ1-1 for the parts outside the CDR3, the full variable domain is DGGITQSPKYLFRKEGQNVTLSCEQNLNHDAMYWYRQDPGQGLRLIYYSQIVNDFQKGDIAEGYSVSREKKESFPLTVTSAQKNPTAFYLCASSRGDTEAFFGQGTRLTVV.

The chain couples TRBV7-9 to TRBJ1-4; 8 bases agree with TRBD1. After removal of 7 bases from V and 0 bases from J, the junction contained 1 base not matched to a gene. The CDR3 is made up of 14 amino acids. The germline V gene encodes CDR1 SEHNR and CDR2 FQNEAQ (reference sequence). The CDR3 reads CASKGQATNEKLFF. CDR3 DNA: TGTGCCAGCAAGGGACAGGCAACTAATGAAAAACTGTTTTTT.